The clone carrying this T cell receptor (beta chain) was recorded many times. Its antigen remains unknown. TCRdb itself ran the 5' RACE reads through MiXCR, one entry per CDR3 protein. The sample lists some 89,000 distinct CDR3 sequences, approximately 11% occurring once. CDR3 length equals 13 residues. The germline V gene has CDR1 SQVTM and CDR2 ANQGSEA. V gave up 5 bases and J gave up 2 bases, with 10 bases separating them. The data stem from a study of early T cells in non-severe SARS-CoV-2 infection. Broader study findings: Anti-spike CD8 specificities were favored by VDJdb matching, whose results missed private and CD4 specificities.

The V gene is TRBV29-1, the J gene TRBJ2-1; no clear D. The receptor was derived from an adult who was a healthcare worker with PCR-confirmed SARS-CoV-2 infection or an uninfected control (not recorded which). Sequenced here: whole blood, sampled at baseline. The CDR3, as DNA: TGCAGCGTTATGGGGAATACCTACAATGAGCAGTTCTTC. It yields the protein CSVMGNTYNEQFF.